These T cell receptor beta chains were read from a single sample in a study of OX40 agonist ivuxolimab in advanced cancers. Measured with immunoSEQ multiplex PCR; TCRdb has only the in-frame clones, and not every one. The sample comprises 35,000 to 40,000 clones, 75% to 90% of which are singletons, and more than 25% rests with the top ten. This material consisted of CD4+ or CD8+ T cells sorted from blood, taken in a trial of the OX40 agonist ivuxolimab. The receptor source for this set is an adult with an advanced solid tumor such as melanoma, head and neck, liver or kidney cancer. Each CDR3 is given with its conserved first and last residue. The order of the fields is V gene, J gene, D gene, clone size, CDR3 protein, CDR3 DNA. A D gene is named only where the DNA matches it firmly. Part of the rows lack a size; the others show once, few, many or a class for expanded clones.

v_call: TRBV19
j_call: TRBJ1-2
d_call: NA
clone_size: NA
cdr3_aa: CASDEGRKLTNYGYTF
cdr3_nt: TGTGCCAGTGACGAGGGACGGAAGTTGACTAACTATGGCTACACCTTC

v_call: TRBV5-1
j_call: TRBJ2-3
d_call: NA
clone_size: NA
cdr3_aa: CASSPKVTSLTDTQYF
cdr3_nt: TGCGCCAGCAGCCCGAAAGTGACTTCCCTCACAGATACGCAGTATTTT

v_call: TRBV28
j_call: TRBJ2-7
d_call: TRBD1
clone_size: NA
cdr3_aa: CASSSPGQGLYEQYF
cdr3_nt: TGTGCCAGCAGTTCCCCGGGACAGGGGCTCTACGAGCAGTACTTC

v_call: TRBV7-6
j_call: TRBJ2-1
d_call: NA
clone_size: NA
cdr3_aa: CASSFGGSYNEQFF
cdr3_nt: TGTGCCAGCAGCTTCGGGGGCTCCTACAATGAGCAGTTCTTC

v_call: TRBV5-6
j_call: TRBJ2-1
d_call: NA
clone_size: NA
cdr3_aa: CASSFEGKYNEQFF
cdr3_nt: TGTGCCAGCAGCTTCGAAGGGAAGTACAATGAGCAGTTCTTC

v_call: TRBV7-9
j_call: TRBJ1-3
d_call: NA
clone_size: NA
cdr3_aa: CASSSDRDSGNTIYF
cdr3_nt: TGTGCCAGCAGCTCCGACAGAGACTCTGGAAACACCATATATTTT

v_call: TRBV19
j_call: TRBJ2-5
d_call: NA
clone_size: NA
cdr3_aa: CASSIDRKTQYF
cdr3_nt: TGTGCCAGTAGTATAGACAGAAAGACCCAGTACTTC

v_call: TRBV2
j_call: TRBJ1-1
d_call: NA
clone_size: medium-sized
cdr3_aa: CASNQGGVAEAFF
cdr3_nt: TGTGCCAGCAATCAAGGCGGAGTGGCTGAAGCTTTCTTT

v_call: TRBV7-2
j_call: TRBJ2-5
d_call: NA
clone_size: NA
cdr3_aa: CASSLVGRGALQETQYF
cdr3_nt: TGTGCCAGCAGCTTAGTTGGCAGGGGGGCTCTCCAAGAGACCCAGTACTTC

v_call: TRBV11-2
j_call: TRBJ2-5
d_call: TRBD2
clone_size: NA
cdr3_aa: CASSFMTSGSGQETQYF
cdr3_nt: TGTGCCAGCAGCTTTATGACTAGCGGGAGTGGTCAGGAGACCCAGTACTTC

v_call: TRBV5-1
j_call: TRBJ2-4
d_call: NA
clone_size: few
cdr3_aa: CASSLPGDGLQYF
cdr3_nt: TGCGCCAGCAGCTTGCCGGGGGACGGCCTTCAGTACTTC

v_call: TRBV2
j_call: TRBJ2-1
d_call: TRBD2
clone_size: NA
cdr3_aa: CASSEREVGEQFF
cdr3_nt: TGTGCCAGCAGTGAACGGGAGGTGGGTGAGCAGTTCTTC

v_call: TRBV11-2
j_call: TRBJ2-1
d_call: TRBD2
clone_size: NA
cdr3_aa: CASSLRFSSSGGPYNEQFF
cdr3_nt: TGTGCCAGCAGCTTAAGGTTCAGCTCTAGCGGGGGCCCTTACAATGAGCAGTTCTTC

v_call: TRBV11-2
j_call: TRBJ2-7
d_call: NA
clone_size: NA
cdr3_aa: CASSFGPGDYEQYF
cdr3_nt: TGTGCCAGCAGCTTTGGACCCGGGGACTACGAGCAGTACTTC

v_call: TRBV7-3
j_call: TRBJ2-7
d_call: TRBD2
clone_size: NA
cdr3_aa: CASSSPVTGTNGEQYF
cdr3_nt: TGTGCCAGCAGCTCACCCGTAACCGGGACTAATGGCGAGCAGTACTTC

v_call: TRBV5-4
j_call: TRBJ2-3
d_call: NA
clone_size: NA
cdr3_aa: CASSPSSDLYTDTQYF
cdr3_nt: TGTGCCAGCAGCCCAAGCTCCGACTTATACACAGATACGCAGTATTTT

v_call: TRBV16
j_call: TRBJ2-3
d_call: NA
clone_size: NA
cdr3_aa: CASSLQRVGTDTQYF
cdr3_nt: TGTGCCAGCAGCCTACAACGAGTGGGCACAGATACGCAGTATTTT

v_call: TRBV20-1
j_call: TRBJ2-7
d_call: NA
clone_size: NA
cdr3_aa: CSARDGEQYF
cdr3_nt: TGCAGTGCTAGGGACGGCGAGCAGTACTTC

v_call: TRBV6-1
j_call: TRBJ1-5
d_call: NA
clone_size: NA
cdr3_aa: CASSEGGSQPQHF
cdr3_nt: TGTGCCAGCAGTGAAGGAGGCAGCCAGCCCCAGCATTTT

v_call: TRBV30
j_call: TRBJ2-3
d_call: NA
clone_size: NA
cdr3_aa: CAWSRTLSTDTQYF
cdr3_nt: TGTGCCTGGAGCAGGACACTTAGCACAGATACGCAGTATTTT

v_call: TRBV7-9
j_call: TRBJ1-1
d_call: NA
clone_size: NA
cdr3_aa: CASSSGGNTEAFF
cdr3_nt: TGTGCCAGCAGCTCGGGTGGGAACACTGAAGCTTTCTTT

v_call: TRBV5-1
j_call: TRBJ2-3
d_call: TRBD2
clone_size: NA
cdr3_aa: CASSSSGLTDTQYF
cdr3_nt: TGCGCCAGCAGCAGTAGCGGGCTCACAGATACGCAGTATTTT

v_call: TRBV9
j_call: TRBJ2-1
d_call: NA
clone_size: NA
cdr3_aa: CASSVVGGGRNEQFF
cdr3_nt: TGTGCCAGCAGCGTAGTCGGGGGAGGTAGAAATGAGCAGTTCTTC

v_call: TRBV6-6
j_call: TRBJ2-7
d_call: NA
clone_size: NA
cdr3_aa: CASSPGNSYEQYF
cdr3_nt: TGTGCCAGCAGCCCCGGGAACTCCTACGAGCAGTACTTC

v_call: TRBV15
j_call: TRBJ1-1
d_call: NA
clone_size: NA
cdr3_aa: CATSSRNRVNAFF
cdr3_nt: TGTGCCACCAGCAGCCGCAACAGGGTTAATGCTTTCTTT

v_call: TRBV6-6
j_call: TRBJ2-3
d_call: TRBD2
clone_size: NA
cdr3_aa: CASRIVAGGDTQYF
cdr3_nt: TGTGCCAGCAGAATCGTAGCGGGAGGAGATACGCAGTATTTT

v_call: TRBV14
j_call: TRBJ2-7
d_call: NA
clone_size: NA
cdr3_aa: CASSQAPFAKSYEQYF
cdr3_nt: TGTGCCAGCAGCCAAGCGCCCTTCGCGAAATCCTACGAGCAGTACTTC

v_call: TRBV6-5
j_call: TRBJ2-3
d_call: NA
clone_size: NA
cdr3_aa: CASSYLGLSADTQYF
cdr3_nt: TGTGCCAGCAGTTACCTGGGACTTAGTGCAGATACGCAGTATTTT

v_call: TRBV28
j_call: TRBJ1-2
d_call: NA
clone_size: few
cdr3_aa: CASSFTGGNYGYTF
cdr3_nt: TGTGCCAGCAGTTTTACAGGTGGTAACTATGGCTACACCTTC

v_call: TRBV2
j_call: TRBJ1-4
d_call: TRBD1
clone_size: once
cdr3_aa: CASSVGTGGNEKLFF
cdr3_nt: TGTGCCAGCAGTGTTGGGACAGGGGGAAATGAAAAACTGTTTTTT

v_call: TRBV19
j_call: TRBJ1-5
d_call: NA
clone_size: NA
cdr3_aa: CASSITGGGNQPQHF
cdr3_nt: TGTGCCAGTAGTATCACGGGGGGCGGCAATCAGCCCCAGCATTTT

v_call: TRBV5-1
j_call: TRBJ1-1
d_call: NA
clone_size: medium-sized
cdr3_aa: CASSSDANTEAFF
cdr3_nt: TGCGCCAGCAGTTCAGACGCGAACACTGAAGCTTTCTTT

v_call: TRBV7-9
j_call: TRBJ2-7
d_call: TRBD1
clone_size: NA
cdr3_aa: CASSEEAGTGYSYEQYF
cdr3_nt: TGTGCCAGCAGCGAAGAGGCCGGGACAGGTTATTCCTACGAGCAGTACTTC

v_call: TRBV7-8
j_call: TRBJ2-2
d_call: NA
clone_size: NA
cdr3_aa: CASSLVESGELFF
cdr3_nt: TGTGCCAGCAGCTTAGTGGAATCCGGGGAGCTGTTTTTT

v_call: TRBV5-4
j_call: TRBJ2-1
d_call: NA
clone_size: NA
cdr3_aa: CASSERPRADGNEQFF
cdr3_nt: TGTGCCAGCAGCGAAAGACCCAGGGCGGACGGCAATGAGCAGTTCTTC

v_call: TRBV6-1
j_call: TRBJ2-3
d_call: NA
clone_size: once
cdr3_aa: CASSEAGVSTDTQYF
cdr3_nt: TGTGCCAGCAGTGAAGCTGGGGTAAGCACAGATACGCAGTATTTT

v_call: TRBV7-3
j_call: TRBJ2-3
d_call: NA
clone_size: NA
cdr3_aa: CASSLTGTSTDTQYF
cdr3_nt: TGTGCCAGCAGCTTAACGGGGACTAGCACAGATACGCAGTATTTT

v_call: TRBV19
j_call: TRBJ2-7
d_call: NA
clone_size: NA
cdr3_aa: CASSIDQGGSYEQYF
cdr3_nt: TGTGCCAGTAGTATAGATCAAGGGGGCTCCTACGAGCAGTACTTC

v_call: TRBV28
j_call: TRBJ2-3
d_call: TRBD1
clone_size: NA
cdr3_aa: CASRAGTATDTQYF
cdr3_nt: TGTGCCAGCAGAGCCGGGACAGCCACAGATACGCAGTATTTT

v_call: TRBV7-9
j_call: TRBJ1-4
d_call: NA
clone_size: NA
cdr3_aa: CASSSNWKGGEKLFF
cdr3_nt: TGTGCCAGCAGCTCGAATTGGAAGGGGGGTGAAAAACTGTTTTTT

v_call: TRBV27
j_call: TRBJ1-1
d_call: NA
clone_size: NA
cdr3_aa: CASSLKGGFTEAFF
cdr3_nt: TGTGCCAGCAGTTTAAAAGGGGGATTCACTGAAGCTTTCTTT

v_call: TRBV29-1
j_call: TRBJ2-5
d_call: NA
clone_size: NA
cdr3_aa: CSVDKSRELSYQETQYF
cdr3_nt: TGCAGCGTTGATAAGTCCCGGGAGCTCTCGTACCAAGAGACCCAGTACTTC

v_call: TRBV5-1
j_call: TRBJ2-5
d_call: NA
clone_size: NA
cdr3_aa: CASSLGEEETQYF
cdr3_nt: TGCGCCAGCAGCTTGGGGGAGGAGGAGACCCAGTACTTC

v_call: TRBV7-9
j_call: TRBJ2-1
d_call: NA
clone_size: NA
cdr3_aa: CASRDLSNEQFF
cdr3_nt: TGTGCCAGCAGGGACCTGTCCAATGAGCAGTTCTTC

v_call: TRBV6-6
j_call: TRBJ1-6
d_call: NA
clone_size: NA
cdr3_aa: CASSYDGGPPLHF
cdr3_nt: TGTGCCAGCAGTTATGACGGGGGGCCACCCCTCCACTTT

v_call: TRBV9
j_call: TRBJ2-1
d_call: TRBD1
clone_size: NA
cdr3_aa: CASSVEGQGAEQFF
cdr3_nt: TGTGCCAGCAGCGTCGAGGGACAGGGGGCCGAGCAGTTCTTC

v_call: TRBV5-4
j_call: TRBJ2-3
d_call: TRBD2
clone_size: NA
cdr3_aa: CASSSIAGEGDTQYF
cdr3_nt: TGTGCCAGCAGCTCGATAGCGGGTGAGGGAGATACGCAGTATTTT

v_call: TRBV20-1
j_call: TRBJ2-7
d_call: TRBD1
clone_size: NA
cdr3_aa: CSAGTGEEQYF
cdr3_nt: TGCAGTGCGGGGACAGGGGAGGAGCAGTACTTC

v_call: TRBV5-1
j_call: TRBJ2-7
d_call: TRBD2
clone_size: NA
cdr3_aa: CASSLLADYEQYF
cdr3_nt: TGCGCCAGCAGCTTACTAGCGGACTACGAGCAGTACTTC

v_call: TRBV11-2
j_call: TRBJ2-7
d_call: TRBD1
clone_size: NA
cdr3_aa: CASRERQGYEQYF
cdr3_nt: TGTGCCAGCAGGGAAAGACAGGGGTACGAGCAGTACTTC